Below are 8 T cell receptor beta chains sequenced from a single sample in a study of blood T cell repertoires in COVID-19. Sequenced by immunoSEQ multiplex PCR; TCRdb stores in-frame clones only, minus some. The sample has about 70,000 clones; about 89% are singletons. The source material was peripheral blood. The receptors were gathered from a woman aged 55-69 years with acute or convalescent COVID-19.

The gene calls are TRBV5-1 and TRBJ1-1, with D uncertain. Per germline, CDR1 SGHRS and CDR2 YFSETQ. This CDR3 has 12 amino acids. With 1 base removed from V and 7 bases from J, the gap between germline ends came to 8 bases. The CDR3 loop reads CASSLMRDEAFF. For the CDR3, the DNA is TGCGCCAGCAGCTTGATGAGGGATGAAGCTTTCTTT.

The chain is built from TRBV7-2 and TRBJ2-5; perhaps TRBD2 as D (6 bases). Germline CDR1 SGHTA, CDR2 FQGNSA. V dropped 0 bases and J dropped 0 bases, with 11 bases sitting between them. The CDR3 has 16 residues. DNA of the CDR3: TGTGCCAGCAGCTTAGCCCTTGGGAGGTACCAAGAGACCCAGTACTTC. It encodes CASSLALGRYQETQYF.

The chain recombines TRBV6-2 or TRBV6-3 with TRBJ1-4; 9 bases fit TRBD1. The J segment lost 4 bases and the V segment lost 2 bases, leaving 11 bases of the junction unmatched. Germline CDR1 is MNHEY and CDR2 is SVGEGT. The CDR3 consists of 18 residues. Written as DNA, the CDR3 is TGTGCCAGCAGTTACCTGACCGGGACAGGGATCGGTAATGAAAAACTGTTTTTT. Protein sequence: CASSYLTGTGIGNEKLFF.

The chain couples TRBV27 to TRBJ1-4, with 12 bases that match TRBD1. Germline V gene data show CDR1 as MNHEY and CDR2 as SMNVEV (reference sequence). Trimming took 6 bases from V and 4 from J; bases not matched to a gene: 15. The CDR3 length is 19 residues. The CDR3 bases are TGTGCCAGCAGCCTTACTTCCGGGACAGGGGGCACGAGTAATGAAAAACTGTTTTTT. The encoded protein is CASSLTSGTGGTSNEKLFF.

The CDR3 sequence is CASSKAGEDRGNIQYF. CDR3 sequence (DNA): TGTGCCAGCAGCAAAGCCGGGGAGGACAGGGGGAACATTCAGTACTTC. The chain employs TRBV21-1 and TRBJ2-4; TRBD1 is taken as the D call from the table, unchecked against the DNA. TRBV21-1 is reported as a pseudogene. The CDR3 extends over 16 amino acids.

The chain recombines TRBV28 with TRBJ1-4; D is possibly TRBD1 (5 bases). V shed 2 bases and J shed 10 bases, with 14 bases lying between them. From germline, CDR1 is MDHEN and CDR2 SYDVKM. CDR3 size: 14 residues. Here the CDR3 DNA reads TGTGCCAGCAGTTTAGGTCCCCAGGGCGCAAAACTGTTTTTT. It encodes CASSLGPQGAKLFF.

This chain links TRBV24-1 with TRBJ2-1; 7 bases fit TRBD2. The CDR3 sequence is 16 residues long. CDR1 is KGHDR, CDR2 SFDVKD, per germline. The ends lost 4 bases at V and 5 bases at J; junction bases unmatched: 10. CDR3 sequence (DNA): TGTGCCACCAGTGACCCCGCGCAGGGAGGGGACAATGAGCAGTTCTTC. Amino acids: CATSDPAQGGDNEQFF.

The chain carries TRBV5-1 and TRBJ1-2; 9 bases are a match to TRBD1. V dropped 4 bases and J dropped 8; count of bases not matched to a gene: 6. This CDR3 contains 13 residues. Looked up from germline, CDR1 is SGHRS and CDR2 is YFSETQ. CDR3 sequence: CASSTRQGDGYTF. DNA for the CDR3: TGCGCCAGCAGCACAAGACAGGGGGACGGCTACACCTTC.